Sequencing of this TCR beta chain was carried out in a study of shared clonotypes between healthy human individuals. General observations from the study: Relative to their counterparts shared across all four donors, non-shared clonotypes exhibited diminished generation probabilities. Several donors shared 4.5% to 6.5% of their naive CD4 clonotypes. The sole specimen, blood, was sampled, and tissue repertoires likely differ.

V dropped 2 bases and J dropped 4 bases, with 11 bases sitting between them. The CDR3 is made up of 14 amino acids. The V gene's germline CDR1 is MNHNY and CDR2 SVGAGI (reference sequence). This clone was seen more than once but under ten times. The antigen remains undetermined. Sequencing used immunoSEQ multiplex PCR; TCRdb keeps in-frame clones, though not all of them. The table lists some 2.4 million clones, roughly 93% of them singletons. The chain joins TRBV6-6 to TRBJ1-1; D is unresolved. The receptor was derived from a man aged 18 to 30 in good health. Some clones in this sample may be carry-over from other donors' samples. Sequencing was done on a sample of naive CD4+ T cells from PBMCs. The subset was: CD45RA+ positively selected. The DNA for the CDR3 is TGTGCCAGCAGTTACGTGAGGGAAGGCACTGAAGCTTTCTTT. Amino acids: CASSYVREGTEAFF.